The 24 T cell receptor beta chains below come from one sample, sequenced in a study of T cells after yellow fever vaccination. In TCRdb, the 5' RACE reads were re-called with MiXCR into one record per CDR3 protein. Here the sample spans about 170,000 distinct CDR3 sequences, 9.5% to 11% being singletons. Sequencing was performed on CD8+ T cells sorted from PBMCs, taken 15 days after the yellow fever booster vaccination. The origin of the receptors is a man in his late teens or twenties who received the YFV17D yellow fever vaccine.

For the CDR3, the DNA is TGCGCCAGCAGCCAAGATCGACTAGAGGCCGATGAGCAGTTCTTC. It is translated as CASSQDRLEADEQFF. This chain connects TRBV4-1 to TRBJ2-1, with a tentative D call TRBD2 (6 bases). From germline, CDR1 is MGHRA and CDR2 YSYEKL. CDR3 length equals 15 residues. Trimming took 0 bases from V and 8 from J, leaving 14 bases between them.

This clonotype was detected ten times or more. The chain employs TRBV12-3 or TRBV12-4 and TRBJ2-2; D remains unclear. The V end was cut by 3 bases, the J end by 4 bases, with 3 bases between. This CDR3 spans 12 amino acids. This chain's CDR3 is CASSFPTGELFF. CDR3 DNA: TGTGCCAGCAGTTTTCCCACCGGGGAGCTGTTTTTT.

The table lists this clonotype with a few counts. V usage is TRBV7-8 and J usage is TRBJ2-5, with D uncertain. V was cut by 3 bases and J by 7 bases, with 9 bases left in between. Germline V gene lookup returns CDR1 SGHVS and CDR2 FQNEAQ. The CDR3 runs to 12 residues. For the CDR3, the DNA is TGTGCCAGCAGCTTGAAACCCGGGACCCAGTACTTC. This gives the protein CASSLKPGTQYF.

V is TRBV4-3 and J is TRBJ2-1; D gene unclear. CDR3 size: 13 residues. Germline CDR1 LGHNA, CDR2 YSLEER. V lost 4 bases and J 7 bases, leaving 11 bases between the germline ends. The CDR3 reads CASSPHTQNEQFF. The CDR3 region has the DNA TGCGCCAGCAGCCCGCACACGCAAAATGAGCAGTTCTTC.

This clonotype was found once. The junction departs from the called germline gene at one end, perhaps through a read error. The chain uses TRBV4-2 and TRBJ2-7; the D call may be TRBD1 or TRBD2 (5 bases each). Germline values: CDR1 LGHNA, CDR2 YNFKEQ. The CDR3 spans 15 residues. CDR3 sequence: CASRQGWGNSYEQYF. The CDR3 DNA sequence: TGTGCCAGCAGACAAGGATGGGGGAACTCCTACGAGCAGTACTTC.

The V call is TRBV5-8, the J call TRBJ2-7, with a tentative D call TRBD2 (5 bases). The CDR3 has 13 residues. CDR1 and CDR2 (germline): SGHTS, YDEGEE. V was trimmed by 4 bases and J by 5 bases, leaving 13 bases between them. CDR3 sequence: CASSLANSDEQYF. As DNA, the CDR3 is TGTGCCAGCAGCCTAGCCAATTCGGACGAGCAGTACTTC.

This clonotype occurred a few times. V gene TRBV6-5 combines with J gene TRBJ2-2, with TRBD2 matching 7 bases. The germline gives CDR1 MNHEY, CDR2 SVGAGI. The CDR3 length is 14 residues. V lost 0 bases, J lost 12 bases, and 7 bases stayed unmatched. Written as DNA, the CDR3 is TGTGCCAGCAGTTACTCGATTCGGGGGGAGAAGCTGTTTTTT. Residues: CASSYSIRGEKLFF.

There are a few counts of this clonotype. The V gene is TRBV6-5, the J gene TRBJ1-6; 8 bases agree with TRBD1. The trim removed 4 bases at V and 10 bases at J, leaving 6 bases unmatched. Germline CDR1 reads MNHEY; CDR2 reads SVGAGI. The CDR3 totals 14 residues. The CDR3 bases are TGTGCCAGCAGTTCAGGGGGCGCGGAATCACCCCTCCACTTT. As protein: CASSSGGAESPLHF.

This clonotype was detected a few times. The CDR3 region has the DNA TGTGCCAGCAGCCCCCCCGGCCCCTGGGACGAGCAGTACTTC. Its translation is CASSPPGPWDEQYF. This sequence joins TRBV14 and TRBJ2-7; D not resolved. Trimming stripped 4 bases from V and 5 bases from J, with 15 bases between. Germline values: CDR1 SGHDN, CDR2 FVKESK. CDR3 length: 14 residues.

This clonotype was observed a handful of times. This sequence joins TRBV6-5 and TRBJ2-7; possibly TRBD1 for D (5 bases). The V end was cut by 9 bases, the J end by 7 bases, with 16 bases between. Germline V lookup: CDR1 MNHEY, CDR2 SVGAGI. The CDR3 is 12 amino acids. The CDR3 bases are TGTGCCAGTCTTAAGGGGATTAGGGAGCAGTACGTC. This translates into CASLKGIREQYV.

The rearrangement joins TRBV4-1 to TRBJ2-3, with D perhaps TRBD2 (5 bases). The germline gives CDR1 MGHRA, CDR2 YSYEKL. V was clipped by 1 base and J by 0 bases, with 8 bases between them. The CDR3 loop spans 15 amino acids. The CDR3 sequence: CASSQGGRSTDTQYF. Written as DNA, the CDR3 is TGCGCCAGCAGCCAAGGTGGGAGAAGCACAGATACGCAGTATTTT.

As for this clonotype: This could be a read error, since a much larger clone is one nucleotide away. The chain combines TRBV4-3 with TRBJ2-7, with 9 bases lining up with TRBD2. Per the germline V gene, CDR1 is LGHNA and CDR2 is YSLEER. The CDR3 is 14 amino acids. The trim removed 3 bases at V and 3 bases at J, leaving 3 bases unmatched. In nucleotides, the CDR3 is TGCGCCAGCAGCCAGGGCGGGGGGGACTACGAGCAGTACTTC. Amino acids: CASSQGGGDYEQYF.

Here the CDR3 reads CASSQRGASYNSPLHF. The CDR3 DNA reads TGCGCCAGCAGCCAAAGGGGAGCGTCCTATAATTCACCCCTCCACTTT. The chain links TRBV4-3 to TRBJ1-6; D perhaps matches TRBD1 (5 bases). The length of the CDR3 is 16 residues. Germline CDR1 is LGHNA and CDR2 is YSLEER. The V end lost 2 bases, the J end lost 1 base, and 9 bases lay between the germline ends.

The chain carries TRBV5-5 and TRBJ2-6, with D maybe TRBD1 (5 bases). Trimming took 0 bases from V and 1 from J, leaving 14 bases between them. CDR1 SGHKS and CDR2 YYEKEE come from the germline V gene (reference sequence). This CDR3 region has 18 residues. The CDR3 DNA reads as TGTGCCAGCAGCTTGGCCAGGGATTACCATTCTGGGGCCAACGTCCTGACTTTC. Amino acids: CASSLARDYHSGANVLTF.

The rearrangement uses TRBV7-7 and TRBJ2-2; 9 bases fit TRBD1. Trimming took 3 bases from V and 7 from J; bases not matched to a gene: 6. Germline V gene lookup returns CDR1 SSHAT and CDR2 FNYEAQ (reference sequence). The CDR3 spans 15 residues. The CDR3 region is CASSLGQGTGGELFF. CDR3 DNA: TGTGCCAGCAGCTTGGGACAGGGAACGGGCGGGGAGCTGTTTTTT.

This clonotype was detected ten times or more. The chain couples TRBV4-2 to TRBJ2-7; 8 positions match TRBD1. Germline V gene data show CDR1 as LGHNA and CDR2 as YNFKEQ. This CDR3 has 14 residues. J lost 5 bases, V lost 1 base, and 4 bases had no gene match. This chain's CDR3 is CASSQGTGPDEQYF. Here the CDR3 DNA reads TGTGCCAGCAGCCAAGGGACAGGGCCCGACGAGCAGTACTTC.

This clonotype was picked up a small number of times. The chain uses TRBV19 and TRBJ1-5; TRBD1 matches at 8 bases. With 1 base clipped from V and 7 bases from J, the junction kept 6 bases outside the gene matches. This CDR3 is built from 15 residues. From germline, CDR1 is LNHDA and CDR2 SQIVND (reference sequence). DNA for the CDR3: TGTGCCAGTAGTATAGGGCCAGGGGGCGGCCAGCCCCAGCATTTT. Protein: CASSIGPGGGQPQHF. Full variable domain (rest looked up from reference TRBV19 and TRBJ1-5): DGGITQSPKYLFRKEGQNVTLSCEQNLNHDAMYWYRQDPGQGLRLIYYSQIVNDFQKGDIAEGYSVSREKKESFPLTVTSAQKNPTAFYLCASSIGPGGGQPQHFGDGTRLSIL.

The chain links TRBV7-9 to TRBJ1-3, with D unclear. Germline V lookup: CDR1 SEHNR, CDR2 FQNEAQ (reference sequence). Trimming removed 3 bases from V and 0 bases from J, with 12 bases in between. CDR3 length equals 16 residues. The CDR3 reads CASSFTERFSGNTIYF. The CDR3 nucleotides read TGTGCCAGCAGCTTCACGGAGAGATTCTCTGGAAACACCATATATTTT.

This clonotype has only a few counts. J is TRBJ2-1 and V is TRBV7-7; TRBD2 agrees at 10 bases. The CDR3 is 14 residues long. The germline CDR1 and CDR2 sequences are SSHAT and FNYEAQ (reference sequence). CDR3 in DNA: TGTGCTACCGTACCGGGACTAGCGTCCAATGAGCAGTTCTTC. Protein sequence: CATVPGLASNEQFF.

The J gene is TRBJ1-1, the V gene TRBV3-1; tentatively, D is TRBD1 (6 bases). Trimming pared 4 bases from V and 8 bases from J, leaving 14 bases between. Germline V gives CDR1 LGHDT, CDR2 YNNKEL (reference sequence). This CDR3 region has 13 residues. This chain's CDR3 is CASSPPRGEEAFF. In nucleotides, the CDR3 is TGTGCCAGCAGCCCCCCCAGGGGAGAGGAAGCTTTCTTT.

For the CDR3, the DNA is TGTGCCAGCAGTCTCACGCGGACAGGGGGCATGTCCTACAATGAGCAGTTCTTC. Translation: CASSLTRTGGMSYNEQFF. This chain connects TRBV27 to TRBJ2-1; 11 bases line up with TRBD1. The CDR3 consists of 18 residues. Germline CDR1 is MNHEY and CDR2 is SMNVEV (reference sequence). V shed 5 bases and J 1 base; nucleotides not matched to a gene: 10.

This clonotype was recorded only once. The chain recombines TRBV25-1 with TRBJ2-2; a possible D gene is TRBD1 (6 bases). Between the trimmed V and J ends, which lost 7 bases and 3 bases, there was a span of 12 bases. The CDR3 is made up of 14 amino acids. Germline lookup yields CDR1 MGHDK and CDR2 SYGVNS. The CDR3 loop reads CASTLTGHTGELFF. CDR3 DNA sequence: TGTGCCAGCACCCTGACAGGCCACACCGGGGAGCTGTTTTTT. Drawing the rest from reference TRBV25-1 and TRBJ2-2, the complete variable domain is EADIYQTPRYLVIGTGKKITLECSQTMGHDKMYWYQQDPGMELHLIHYSYGVNSTEKGDLSSESTVSRIRTEHFPLTLESARPSHTSQYLCASTLTGHTGELFFGEGSRLTVL.

This clonotype has a handful of counts. V and J are TRBV7-9 and TRBJ2-5; D is ambiguous. Germline V gene sequence: CDR1 SEHNR, CDR2 FQNEAQ (reference sequence). The CDR3 consists of 16 residues. Trimming pared 0 bases from V and 1 base from J, leaving 12 bases between. The CDR3 loop is CASSLALPYAQETQYF. Here the CDR3 DNA reads TGTGCCAGCAGCTTAGCGCTCCCATACGCCCAAGAGACCCAGTACTTC.

There are a few counts of this clonotype. The chain couples TRBV27 to TRBJ2-1; D is unclear. V shed 0 bases and J shed 10 bases, with 10 bases lying between them. Germline CDR1 MNHEY, CDR2 SMNVEV (reference sequence). CDR3 size: 13 residues. CDR3 sequence (DNA): TGTGCCAGCAGTTTATCCAGTATGCAGGAGCAGTTCTTC. Translation gives CASSLSSMQEQFF.